One sample yielded the 21 T cell receptor beta chains listed below, sequenced in a study of cytomegalovirus exposure and HLA in healthy donors. Primers included in the PCR were 60 Vbeta and 13 Jbeta primers. Profiling relied on immunoSEQ multiplex PCR, and the TCRdb table lists in-frame clones only, not all of them. The table shows approximately 170,000 clones, with roughly 80% occurring only once. Material for sequencing was PBMCs. These receptors all stem from a male donor in good health and CMV-seronegative.

The chain couples TRBV7-3 to TRBJ2-3; D might be TRBD2 (7 bases). V was trimmed by 4 bases and J by 4 bases, leaving 15 bases between them. The CDR3 is 15 amino acids. Per the germline V gene, CDR1 is SGHTA and CDR2 is FQGTGA. DNA of the CDR3: TGTGCCAGCAGCTCTCTAGCGGAGGGGGCAGATACGCAGTATTTT. It translates to CASSSLAEGADTQYF. The variable domain in full, completed from reference TRBV7-3 and TRBJ2-3, reads GAGVSQTPSNKVTEKGKYVELRCDPISGHTALYWYRQSLGQGPEFLIYFQGTGAADDSGLPNDRFFAVRPEGSVSTLKIQRTERGDSAVYLCASSSLAEGADTQYFGPGTRLTVL.

A single count supports this clone. The chain couples TRBV5-6 to TRBJ2-7, with D tentatively TRBD1 (6 bases). Germline loops: CDR1 SGHDT, CDR2 YYEEEE. CDR3 size: 14 residues. The ends were cut back, 0 bases at V and 2 bases at J, with 9 bases in the middle. CDR3 protein: CASSLEGHTYEQYF. For the CDR3, the DNA is TGTGCCAGCAGCTTGGAGGGACACACCTACGAGCAGTACTTC.

The gene calls are TRBV15 and TRBJ2-7; tentative D call: TRBD1 (7 bases). Trimming removed 3 bases at V and 0 bases at J, with 18 bases between. The CDR3 loop spans 17 amino acids. Germline CDR1 reads LNHNV; CDR2 reads YYDKDF (reference sequence). CDR3 protein: CATSRGLGQILSYEQYF. The CDR3 DNA reads as TGTGCCACCAGCAGGGGACTGGGACAGATCCTCTCCTACGAGCAGTACTTC. The full variable domain, in which reference TRBV15 and TRBJ2-7 provide the parts outside the CDR3, is DAMVIQNPRYQVTQFGKPVTLSCSQTLNHNVMYWYQQKSSQAPKLLFHYYDKDFNNEADTPDNFQSRRPNTSFCFLDIRSPGLGDTAMYLCATSRGLGQILSYEQYFGPGTRLTVT.

The rearrangement links TRBV5-6 to TRBJ1-1; 9 positions match TRBD1. CDR3 size: 14 residues. The germline CDR1 and CDR2 sequences are SGHDT and YYEEEE. The trim removed 5 bases at V and 11 bases at J, leaving 13 bases unmatched. This CDR3 is CASSRNRGRVTAFF. Written as DNA, the CDR3 is TGTGCCAGCAGTCGTAACAGGGGGCGCGTCACTGCTTTCTTT. The full variable domain, its missing parts supplied by reference TRBV5-6 and TRBJ1-1, is DAGVTQSPTHLIKTRGQQVTLRCSPKSGHDTVSWYQQALGQGPQFIFQYYEEEERQRGNFPDRFSGHQFPNYSSELNVNALLLGDSALYLCASSRNRGRVTAFFGQGTRLTVV.

The chain recombines TRBV7-9 with TRBJ2-7; the match to TRBD1 covers 7 bases. The CDR3 consists of 12 residues. Germline V gives CDR1 SEHNR, CDR2 FQNEAQ (reference sequence). Losses at the gene ends were 5 bases for V and 6 bases for J; bases not matched to a gene: 4. CDR3 sequence reads: CASSGYRGEQYF. In DNA form, the CDR3 reads TGTGCCAGCAGCGGTTACAGGGGCGAGCAGTACTTC.

This chain's CDR3 is CASSLWGTGGGYEQYF. The DNA for the CDR3 is TGTGCCAGCAGTTTATGGGGGACAGGGGGAGGTTACGAGCAGTACTTC. The chain recombines TRBV28 with TRBJ2-7; 11 nucleotides line up with TRBD1. The CDR3 runs to 16 residues. The V gene's germline CDR1 is MDHEN and CDR2 SYDVKM. V was clipped by 0 bases and J by 4 bases; unmatched bases: 5. The full variable domain, completed using reference TRBV28 and TRBJ2-7, is DVKVTQSSRYLVKRTGEKVFLECVQDMDHENMFWYRQDPGLGLRLIYFSYDVKMKEKGDIPEGYSVSREKKERFSLILESASTNQTSMYLCASSLWGTGGGYEQYFGPGTRLTVT.

The J gene is TRBJ2-4, the V gene TRBV7-9; TRBD1 is a possible D gene (5 bases). The length of the CDR3 is 17 residues. V was shortened by 0 bases and J by 0 bases, with 12 bases between the two germline ends. The V gene's germline CDR1 is SEHNR and CDR2 FQNEAQ (reference sequence). The CDR3 here is CASSLALSGLAKNIQYF. The CDR3 coding sequence is TGTGCCAGCAGCTTAGCGCTCTCAGGGCTAGCCAAAAACATTCAGTACTTC.

This chain joins TRBV2 and TRBJ1-2, with a tentative D call TRBD1 (6 bases). V shed 5 bases and J shed 6 bases, with 13 bases lying between them. Germline V gene sequence: CDR1 SNHLY, CDR2 FYNNEI. The CDR3 totals 13 residues. In DNA, the CDR3 is TGTGCCAGCAGTCAGGGGCCGGGGAATGGCTACACCTTC. This translates into CASSQGPGNGYTF.

V usage is TRBV5-5 and J usage is TRBJ2-3, with D maybe TRBD1 (7 bases). Trimming removed 0 bases from V and 5 bases from J, with 10 bases in between. This CDR3 is built from 14 residues. CDR1 is SGHKS, CDR2 YYEKEE, per germline (reference sequence). The CDR3 DNA reads TGTGCCAGCAGCTTGGACAGGGGAGGAGATACGCAGTATTTT. This codes for CASSLDRGGDTQYF.

This chain links TRBV5-1 with TRBJ1-6; TRBD1 agrees at 7 bases. V lost 0 bases, J lost 8 bases, and 5 bases stayed unmatched. The CDR3 runs to 15 residues. CDR1 is SGHRS and CDR2 is YFSETQ in the germline V gene. The CDR3 loop reads CASSLADRSDSPLHF. The CDR3 DNA follows: TGCGCCAGCAGCTTGGCGGACAGGTCCGATTCACCCCTCCACTTT. Filled out from reference TRBV5-1 and TRBJ1-6, the complete variable domain reads KAGVTQTPRYLIKTRGQQVTLSCSPISGHRSVSWYQQTPGQGLQFLFEYFSETQRNKGNFPGRFSGRQFSNSRSEMNVSTLELGDSALYLCASSLADRSDSPLHFGNGTRLTVT.

This clone was seen more than once but under ten times. The rearrangement links TRBV28 to TRBJ1-2; D is undetermined. Trimming took 6 bases from V and 8 from J, leaving 25 bases between them. The V gene's germline CDR1 is MDHEN and CDR2 SYDVKM. CDR3 length: 16 residues. CDR3 sequence (DNA): TGTGCCAGCAGAACAGACATGGAGGGTTACACAGCCGGCTACACCTTC. Protein sequence: CASRTDMEGYTAGYTF.

The chain recombines TRBV19 with TRBJ1-5, with D perhaps TRBD1 (5 bases). CDR1 is LNHDA and CDR2 is SQIVND in the germline V gene (reference sequence). This CDR3 comprises 15 residues. V lost 5 bases and J lost 3, with 14 bases in between. CDR3 sequence reads: CASSGRGGDNQPQHF. The CDR3 DNA reads TGTGCCAGTAGTGGCCGGGGGGGGGACAATCAGCCCCAGCATTTT.

This clone showed up just a few times. The chain has TRBV23-1 and TRBJ1-1, with D uncertain. TRBV23-1 falls under the ORF class, with uncertain function. The CDR3 runs to 11 residues. Trimming stripped 9 bases from V and 11 bases from J, with 16 bases between. CDR3 residues: CARPEETGAFF. The CDR3 DNA reads TGCGCCAGGCCTGAGGAAACGGGGGCTTTCTTT.

CDR3 region: CAGSGGPGNEQFF. In nucleotides, the CDR3 is TGTGCCGGCTCAGGGGGACCAGGGAATGAGCAGTTCTTC. V gene TRBV9 combines with J gene TRBJ2-1; 7 bases are shared with TRBD1. Germline V gene data show CDR1 as SGDLS and CDR2 as YYNGEE. The CDR3 sequence is 13 residues long. V was pared by 10 bases and J by 7 bases, with 11 bases of the junction left unmatched.

The rearrangement links TRBV6-1 to TRBJ2-3; 7 bases line up with TRBD2. This CDR3 is 21 amino acids long. The V and J ends lost 2 bases and 1 base, in that order; junction bases with no gene match: 21. Germline loops: CDR1 MNHNS, CDR2 SASEGT. CDR3 sequence (DNA): TGTGCCAGCAGTGAACATGAGTCGGGTCTTCGCGGGAGCCCAGGCACAGATACGCAGTATTTT. This codes for CASSEHESGLRGSPGTDTQYF.

CDR3 coding DNA: TGCAGCGGGACGGGGGTTAGCACAGATACGCAGTATTTT. This codes for CSGTGVSTDTQYF. The chain joins TRBV29-1 to TRBJ2-3; D possibly corresponds to TRBD2 (6 bases). Between the trimmed V and J ends, which lost 7 bases and 0 bases, there was a span of 11 bases. The germline CDR1 and CDR2 sequences are SQVTM and ANQGSEA. The CDR3 sequence is 13 residues long.

This CDR3 reads CASSQGGLAGQETQYF. The DNA of the CDR3 is TGTGCCAGCAGCCAAGGGGGACTAGCGGGCCAAGAGACCCAGTACTTC. This sequence joins TRBV7-2 and TRBJ2-5, with 12 bases identical to TRBD2. Losses at the gene ends were 5 bases for V and 1 base for J; bases not matched to a gene: 5. The V gene's germline CDR1 is SGHTA and CDR2 FQGNSA. CDR3 length: 16 residues.

The V and J genes are TRBV30 and TRBJ2-7; D might be TRBD1 (6 bases). The CDR3 is 14 amino acids. Between the trimmed V and J ends, which lost 1 base and 4 bases, there was a span of 14 bases. Germline lookup yields CDR1 GTSNPN and CDR2 SVGIG (reference sequence). The CDR3 DNA is TGTGCCTGGAGTGGGGGGCTTGACAGTTACGAGCAGTACTTC. Its protein product is CAWSGGLDSYEQYF.

This chain connects TRBV5-1 to TRBJ2-5; TRBD2 matches 13 bases. CDR1 is SGHRS and CDR2 is YFSETQ in the germline V gene. V lost 1 base and J lost 3; bases outside the gene matches: 9. The CDR3 is 18 residues long. The CDR3 DNA reads TGCGCCAGCAGCTTGATCGGACTAGCGGGGGCCATAGAAGAGACCCAGTACTTC. Its protein product is CASSLIGLAGAIEETQYF.

This chain joins TRBV4-3 and TRBJ1-5, with TRBD1 matching 9 bases. The CDR3 runs to 15 residues. Germline V CDR1 and CDR2: LGHNA, YSLEER. V dropped 7 bases and J dropped 5; count of bases not matched to a gene: 9. CDR3 residues: CASKADRQGDQPQHF. The CDR3 bases are TGCGCCAGCAAAGCAGATCGACAGGGGGATCAGCCCCAGCATTTT.

V and J are TRBV18 and TRBJ1-4; no clear D gene. The CDR3 runs 16 residues. V shed 2 bases and J shed 0 bases, with 10 bases lying between them. In germline, CDR1 is KGHSH, CDR2 LQKENI. The CDR3 is CASSPSRAATNEKLFF. CDR3 nucleotides: TGTGCCAGCTCACCATCGCGGGCCGCAACTAATGAAAAACTGTTTTTT.